The clone carrying this T cell receptor beta chain was found a few times. As yet, its antigen is unknown. With a J-beta primer mix and a sample-barcoded 5' primer, a second PCR ran 7 to 11 cycles. MiXCR, run by TCRdb on the 5' RACE reads, gives a single entry per CDR3 protein. Among over a million distinct CDR3 sequences listed, under 55% were seen once. The data stem from a study of blood T cells in healthy people across ages. Looking at the study overall: About one barcoded beta molecule per two T cells was the capture yield of template switching. Points from the study as a whole: Roughly linearly, TCR beta diversity per million T cells fell as age increased.

Sequenced sample: blood. The clonotype comes from a woman aged 60-70 years in good health.

The CDR3 bases are TGCAGCGTTGAAGAGGGGAGGGGGTCCTACGAGCAGTACTTC. Translating it yields CSVEEGRGSYEQYF. V and J are TRBV29-1 and TRBJ2-7, with D maybe TRBD2 (7 bases). This CDR3 spans 14 amino acids. Germline V CDR1 and CDR2: SQVTM, ANQGSEA. V was clipped by 0 bases and J by 1 base, with 10 bases between them.